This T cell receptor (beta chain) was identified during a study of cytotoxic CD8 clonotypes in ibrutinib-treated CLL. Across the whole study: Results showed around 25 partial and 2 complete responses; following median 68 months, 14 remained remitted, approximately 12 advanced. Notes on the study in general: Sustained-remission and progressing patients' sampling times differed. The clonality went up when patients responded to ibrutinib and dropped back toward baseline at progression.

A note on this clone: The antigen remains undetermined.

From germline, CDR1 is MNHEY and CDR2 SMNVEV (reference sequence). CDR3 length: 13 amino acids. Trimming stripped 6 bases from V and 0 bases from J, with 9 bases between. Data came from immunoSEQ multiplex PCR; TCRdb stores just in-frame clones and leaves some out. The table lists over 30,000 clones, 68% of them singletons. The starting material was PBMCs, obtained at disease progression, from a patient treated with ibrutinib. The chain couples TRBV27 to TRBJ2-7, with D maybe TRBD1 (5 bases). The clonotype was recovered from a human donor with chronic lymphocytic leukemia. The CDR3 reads CASRRQGSYEQYF. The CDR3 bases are TGTGCCAGCAGACGTCAGGGCTCCTACGAGCAGTACTTC.